This T cell receptor (beta chain) comes out of a study of neurological immune-mediated disorders. TCRdb processed the 5' RACE reads anew with MiXCR; each CDR3 protein has one entry. The sample holds fewer than 90,000 distinct CDR3 sequences, 10% seen once. The CDR3 spans 13 residues. After removal of 5 bases from V and 6 bases from J, the junction contained 4 bases not matched to a gene. Per the germline V gene, CDR1 is MNHNS and CDR2 is SASEGT. This clonotype was detected many times. The TCR sequence derives from a man aged 40-49 years in good health. This chain links TRBV6-1 with TRBJ1-5; TRBD1 aligns across 7 bases. The sequenced sample consisted of PBMCs. The CDR3 loop is CASSPTGSQPQHF. Written as DNA, the CDR3 is TGTGCCAGCAGTCCGACAGGGTCTCAGCCCCAGCATTTT.